The clone carrying this T cell receptor beta chain was observed a handful of times. Its antigen is unknown. Researchers prepared the TCRbeta library using unique molecular identifiers, the study reports. One entry per CDR3 protein results from TCRdb running MiXCR on the PCR reads. The sample comprises approximately 400,000 distinct CDR3 sequences, 16% of which are singletons, and under 30% rests with the top ten. The sample belongs to a study of T-cell reconstitution after alpha-beta-depleted transplantation in children. Notes on the study in general: As was reported, about two months after transplant, alpha-beta T cells came from several hundred expanded graft clones. After transplant, high TCRbeta diversity at day 60 in some patients arose from surviving recipient T cells and thymic progenitors. T cells produced anew were the main source of T-cell counts and diversity one year after transplant.

The CDR3 contains 15 residues. Germline V gives CDR1 LNHNV, CDR2 YYDKDF (reference sequence). V was clipped by 7 bases and J by 5 bases; unmatched bases: 12. The chain links TRBV15 to TRBJ2-5, with 8 bases identical to TRBD2. This receptor was obtained from a boy in the first two years of life who had a stem cell transplant for Wiskott-Aldrich syndrome, so the T cells may come from the graft donor. Here the sequenced sample was PBMCs, mostly from graft donor cells, taken 360 days after TCRalphabeta/CD19-depleted stem cell transplant. This CDR3 is CATTSGGTPRETQYF. Written as DNA, the CDR3 is TGTGCCACCACCTCGGGGGGGACTCCTCGGGAGACCCAGTACTTC.